This TCR beta chain stems from a study of graft-versus-host responses after intestinal transplantation. Overall study context: Every recipient had anti-thymocyte globulin induction and approximately 3 years of tacrolimus plus steroids. Findings of the study overall: Among circulating GvH clones, peak levels were associated with early post-transplant declines in HvG clones. Recipient marrow contained GvH clones, some of which appeared first in ileum or blood. Those patients showing graft-donor T cell macrochimerism displayed high graft-versus-host to host-versus-graft clonal ratios in allografts.

Trimming left V 3 bases short and J 1 base short, with 4 bases between. This CDR3 is built from 13 residues. The germline V gene has CDR1 SGHTA and CDR2 FQGNSA. About this clone: Antigen unknown.

The protocol was immunoSEQ multiplex PCR, while the TCRdb copy is restricted to in-frame clones and leaves out a portion. The repertoire holds over 70,000 clones, with 75% to 90% as singletons. The chain employs TRBV7-2 and TRBJ2-1; D is uncertain. The sequencing used unstimulated CD8+ T cells sorted from spleen or lymph node cells, collected before intestinal transplant. The sequence derives from a human donor who received an intestinal transplant. CDR3 loop: CASSFNSYNEQFF. CDR3 in DNA: TGTGCCAGCAGCTTCAATTCCTACAATGAGCAGTTCTTC.